Each of the 25 T cell receptor beta chains below was sequenced from the same sample in a study of tumor and adjacent non-tumor tissue in lung cancer. Three rounds of nested PCR, following a modified ARM-PCR protocol, produced the TCRbeta library. TCRdb processed the multiplex PCR reads anew with MiXCR; each CDR3 protein has one entry. The sample contains over 80,000 distinct CDR3 sequences, 75% to 85% of which appear only once. No cell sorting was done before RNA was extracted from the tissue. This non-tumor lung sample came from over 3 cm beyond the tumor edge. Sequenced material: distant non-tumor lung tissue. These receptors all come from a man aged 55 to 69 with small cell lung cancer.

Regarding this clonotype: This may be a read error: a much more frequent sequence differs by one nucleotide. V is TRBV20-1 and J is TRBJ1-1, with 9 positions matching TRBD1. The CDR3 is made up of 11 amino acids. V lost 4 bases to trimming and J lost 10 bases; unmatched junction nucleotides: 4. Germline CDR1 DFQATT, CDR2 SNEGSKA (reference sequence). The CDR3 here is CSATGQGGAFF. In nucleotides, the CDR3 is TGCAGTGCTACGGGACAGGGCGGAGCTTTCTTT.

The CDR3 is CASRALGGPEAFF. The CDR3 DNA reads TGTGCCAGTAGAGCCTTAGGGGGACCTGAAGCTTTCTTT. The chain has TRBV19 and TRBJ1-1, with D perhaps TRBD1 (6 bases). Germline V gene sequence: CDR1 LNHDA, CDR2 SQIVND (reference sequence). CDR3 length: 13 amino acids. Trimming stripped 6 bases from V and 6 bases from J, with 14 bases between.

This clonotype was seen once. The rearrangement uses TRBV5-6 and TRBJ2-1, with 9 bases that match TRBD1. Germline loops: CDR1 SGHDT, CDR2 YYEEEE. With 4 bases clipped from V and 7 bases from J, the junction kept 18 bases outside the gene matches. This CDR3 region has 18 residues. DNA for the CDR3: TGTGCCAGCAGCGTTGACATGCACGGGACAGGGCGTTGGAATGAGCAGTTCTTC. Amino acid sequence: CASSVDMHGTGRWNEQFF.

With respect to this clonotype: A single base separates this from a much larger clone, so it may be a read error. CDR3: CAWSVGFASEAFF. Written as DNA, the CDR3 is TGTGCCTGGAGTGTAGGTTTTGCCAGTGAAGCTTTCTTT. The rearrangement links TRBV30 to TRBJ1-1; no firm D call. Between the trimmed V and J ends, which lost 0 bases and 7 bases, there was a span of 12 bases. Germline lookup yields CDR1 GTSNPN and CDR2 SVGIG (reference sequence). The CDR3 contains 13 residues.

A note on this clonotype: Germline is not matched at one junction end, which may reflect a read error. The genes are TRBV6-5 and TRBJ1-6; D is perhaps TRBD1 (6 bases). The CDR3 consists of 13 residues. From germline, CDR1 is MNHEY and CDR2 SVGAGI. The CDR3 loop is CASTIGGYSLLHF. Here the CDR3 DNA reads TGTGCCAGTACGATAGGGGGTTATTCACTCCTCCACTTT.

About this clonotype itself: The conserved final phenylalanine or tryptophan is absent from the CDR3, which likely points to a read error. The CDR3 DNA is TGTGCCAGCAGATCCCGACAGGGAGTGAATAGCAATCAGCCCCAGCATTCT. Translated, it gives CASRSRQGVNSNQPQHS. The V gene is TRBV6-6, the J gene TRBJ1-5, with TRBD1 matching over 7 bases. Germline CDR1 is MNHNY and CDR2 is SVGAGI (reference sequence). After removal of 6 bases from V and 0 bases from J, the junction contained 11 bases not matched to a gene. The CDR3 covers 17 residues.

V usage is TRBV12-5 and J usage is TRBJ2-5; 9 bases fit TRBD2. V lost 10 bases to trimming and J lost 1 base; unmatched junction nucleotides: 13. The germline V gene has CDR1 LGHNT and CDR2 FRNRAP. This CDR3 is 16 amino acids long. CDR3 region: CANGFRLAGAQETQYF. The CDR3 nucleotides are TGTGCTAACGGTTTCAGGTTAGCGGGGGCCCAAGAGACCCAGTACTTC. Together with reference TRBV12-5 and TRBJ2-5, the CDR3 gives the full variable domain: DARVTQTPRHKVTEMGQEVTMRCQPILGHNTVFWYRQTMMQGLELLAYFRNRAPLDDSGMPKDRFSAEMPDATLATLKIQPSEPRDSAVYFCANGFRLAGAQETQYFGPGTRLLVL.

This clonotype is a singleton in its sample. Mismatch with germline at one junction end may stem from a read error. The rearrangement uses TRBV24-1 and TRBJ2-1; D gene ambiguous. From germline, CDR1 is KGHDR and CDR2 SFDVKD. The CDR3 extends over 16 amino acids. CDR3 amino acids: CATSDFGSRLYNKQFF. The CDR3 bases are TGTGCCACCAGTGATTTTGGTAGCAGACTTTACAATAAGCAGTTCTTC.

As for this clonotype: As the CDR3 is not closed by the conserved phenylalanine or tryptophan, this likely results from a read error. It is unclear where the CDR3 begins or ends on the DNA, so no DNA is shown, and the CDR3 is as TCRdb lists it. This CDR3 reads CASILVTAQSSYNELFL. V usage is TRBV11-2 and J usage is TRBJ2-1; no DNA check was done on the table's D call, TRBD1. With termini counted, the CDR3 has 17 amino acids. In germline, CDR1 is SGHAT, CDR2 FQNNGV.

Regarding this clonotype: A read error may produce the germline difference seen at one junction end. The chain links TRBV20-1 to TRBJ2-1; 8 positions agree with TRBD2. The CDR3 runs 15 residues. Germline CDR1 reads DFQATT; CDR2 reads SNEGSKA (reference sequence). The DNA of the CDR3 is TGCAGTGCTAGAGAGCCAGCGGGAGATTGGAATGAGCAGATCTTC. The encoded protein is CSAREPAGDWNEQIF.

Of note for this clonotype: A much bigger clone sits one base away, suggesting this may be a read error. This chain connects TRBV6-5 to TRBJ1-1; no firm D call. The germline V gene has CDR1 MNHEY and CDR2 SVGAGI. V was cut by 3 bases and J by 13 bases, with 12 bases left in between. There are 11 residues in the CDR3. The CDR3 DNA reads as TGTGCCAGCAGTTATCGGTCTAGAGTTTTCTTT. Amino acids: CASSYRSRVFF.

In the case of this clonotype: One junction end does not reproduce the germline sequence, and a read error may be involved. The gene calls are TRBV11-1 and TRBJ2-5; no clear D gene. Germline values: CDR1 SGHAT, CDR2 FQDESV (reference sequence). The CDR3 extends over 14 amino acids. The CDR3 DNA reads TGTGCCGGCAGCTTAAGACGGTATCAAGAGATCCAGTACTTC. It yields the protein CAGSLRRYQEIQYF.

For this clonotype: Its ends do not fully match the called genes, so a read error is possible. The chain couples TRBV7-3 to TRBJ2-3; 8 nucleotides agree with TRBD1. The CDR3 runs 15 residues. Per germline, CDR1 SGHTA and CDR2 FQGTGA. CDR3 in DNA: TGTGCCAGTAGCTTACGACAGGGGATGTCAGATATGCAGTATTTT. As protein: CASSLRQGMSDMQYF.

The CDR3 DNA reads as TGTGCCTACGGCCAACGGGATGTCAATGAGCAGTTCTTC. It translates to CAYGQRDVNEQFF. The chain couples TRBV5-4 to TRBJ2-1; D perhaps matches TRBD2 (5 bases). The germline CDR1 and CDR2 sequences are SGHNT and YYREEE (reference sequence). The V and J ends lost 10 bases and 6 bases respectively, with 17 bases between them. The CDR3 totals 13 residues.

Note on this clonotype: This may arise from a read error, as a much more abundant clone is one base away. This sequence joins TRBV20-1 and TRBJ2-1; 7 nucleotides match TRBD2. Germline lookup yields CDR1 DFQATT and CDR2 SNEGSKA (reference sequence). This CDR3 is built from 14 residues. CDR3 DNA: TGCAGTGCTAGCGGCTGGGGGGACTACAATGTGCAGTTCTTC. Its translation: CSASGWGDYNVQFF.

Points on this clonotype: The junction does not match germline at one end; this may be a read error. The chain joins TRBV20-1 to TRBJ2-3; 7 bases agree with TRBD2. This CDR3 comprises 17 residues. CDR1 is DFQATT and CDR2 is SNEGSKA in the germline V gene (reference sequence). Here the CDR3 DNA reads TGCAGTGCAGCGAGCGCGAGGGAATCGGGGGGAACAGAAACGCAGTATTTT. It is translated as CSAASARESGGTETQYF.

On this clonotype itself: Mismatch with germline at one junction end may stem from a read error. The CDR3 coding sequence is TGTGCCACCAGCTTAGACCGTCTAGCGGGAGTGGAGCAGTTCTTC. Protein: CATSLDRLAGVEQFF. This chain links TRBV11-2 with TRBJ2-1, with 10 bases fitting TRBD2. Germline V gives CDR1 SGHAT, CDR2 FQNNGV. The CDR3 spans 15 residues.

To note about this clonotype: The junction departs from the called germline gene at one end, perhaps through a read error. The CDR3 reads CNASFGTGVESPLHF. CDR3 DNA sequence: TGCAATGCTAGTTTCGGGACAGGGGTCGAGTCACCCCTCCACTTT. The chain has TRBV20-1 and TRBJ1-6, with 10 bases fitting TRBD1. Germline V gene data show CDR1 as DFQATT and CDR2 as SNEGSKA (reference sequence). The CDR3 extends over 15 amino acids.

Points on this clonotype: A read error may be the cause here, since a much bigger clone is one base away. The chain joins TRBV24-1 to TRBJ2-7, with TRBD2 matching over 14 bases. The CDR3 runs to 16 residues. Germline V gene data show CDR1 as KGHDR and CDR2 as SFDVKD. CDR3 loop: CVTSDRGTSGSYEQYF. CDR3 DNA: TGTGTCACCAGTGACCGGGGGACTAGCGGGAGCTACGAGCAGTACTTC.

The sample holds one count of this clonotype. The chain has TRBV11-2 and TRBJ2-7; TRBD2 matches at 8 bases. Trimming removed 3 bases from V and 5 bases from J; junction bases left unmatched: 6. CDR3 size: 14 residues. In germline, CDR1 is SGHAT, CDR2 FQNNGV. Here the CDR3 DNA reads TGTGCCAGCAGCTTGAGCGGGAGTACCAACGAGCAGTACTTC. Translation gives CASSLSGSTNEQYF.

The rearrangement joins TRBV6-2 or TRBV6-3 to TRBJ2-7; a possible D gene is TRBD1 (6 bases). The CDR3 totals 13 residues. Looked up from germline, CDR1 is MNHEY and CDR2 is SVGEGT. The CDR3 nucleotides read TGTGCGAGCAGCCTGGACAGCTCCTACGATCAGTACGTC. Translated: CASSLDSSYDQYV.

This clonotype is medium-sized by share. This chain links TRBV11-3 with TRBJ2-5; D uncertain. Trimming left V 0 bases short and J 5 bases short, with 10 bases between. The CDR3 covers 14 residues. Germline loops: CDR1 SGHNT, CDR2 YENEEA. This CDR3 reads CASSLDLYGETQYF. Here the CDR3 DNA reads TGTGCCAGCAGCTTAGATCTTTACGGGGAGACCCAGTACTTC. Looking up the rest from reference TRBV11-3 and TRBJ2-5 gives the full variable domain: EAGVVQSPRYKIIEKKQPVAFWCNPISGHNTLYWYLQNLGQGPELLIRYENEEAVDDSQLPKDRFSAERLKGVDSTLKIQPAELGDSAVYLCASSLDLYGETQYFGPGTRLLVL.

Remarks on this clonotype: A read error may produce the germline difference seen at one junction end. This chain links TRBV28 with TRBJ2-7, with 7 bases matching TRBD1. Germline CDR1 and CDR2: MDHEN and SYDVKM. This CDR3 has 15 residues. CDR3 bases: TGTGCCAGCAGCCAACCCCGGGACAGATCCTACGAGCAATACTTC. It translates to CASSQPRDRSYEQYF.

On this clonotype itself: An end of the junction differs from the germline gene, which may be a read error. This chain uses TRBV4-2 with TRBJ1-1; D might be TRBD1 (5 bases). The germline CDR1 and CDR2 sequences are LGHNA and YNFKEQ. The CDR3 length is 13 residues. DNA of the CDR3: TGTGCCAGCAGCCAAGGGGACGCGGATGAAACTTTCTTT. Translated: CASSQGDADETFF.

Comments on this clonotype: The CDR3 carries no conserved terminal phenylalanine or tryptophan, so it likely arises from a read error. J is TRBJ1-1 and V is TRBV6-5; no clear D gene. Looked up from germline, CDR1 is MNHEY and CDR2 is SVGAGI. V dropped 5 bases and J dropped 2 bases, with 15 bases sitting between them. The CDR3 sequence is 15 residues long. DNA of the CDR3: TGTGCCAGCAGTGCAAATTCACAGAGAAACACTGAAGCTTTCCTT. As protein: CASSANSQRNTEAFL.